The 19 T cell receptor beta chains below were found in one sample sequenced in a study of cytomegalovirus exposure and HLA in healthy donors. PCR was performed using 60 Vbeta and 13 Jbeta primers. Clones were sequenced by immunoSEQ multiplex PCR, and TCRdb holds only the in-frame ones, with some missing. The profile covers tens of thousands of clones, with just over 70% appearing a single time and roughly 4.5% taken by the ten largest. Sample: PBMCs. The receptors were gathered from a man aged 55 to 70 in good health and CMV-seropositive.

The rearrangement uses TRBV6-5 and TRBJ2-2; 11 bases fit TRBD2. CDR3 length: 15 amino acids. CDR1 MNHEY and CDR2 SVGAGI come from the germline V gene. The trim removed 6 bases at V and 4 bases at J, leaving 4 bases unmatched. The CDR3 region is CASRLAGVGTGELFF. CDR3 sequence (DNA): TGTGCCAGCAGACTAGCGGGAGTTGGCACCGGGGAGCTGTTTTTT.

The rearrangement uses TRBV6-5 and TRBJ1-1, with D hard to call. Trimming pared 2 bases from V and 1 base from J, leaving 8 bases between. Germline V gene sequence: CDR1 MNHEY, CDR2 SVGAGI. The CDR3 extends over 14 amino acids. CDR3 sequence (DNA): TGTGCCAGCAGTTACACCAACAAGAACACTGAAGCTTTCTTT. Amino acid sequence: CASSYTNKNTEAFF.

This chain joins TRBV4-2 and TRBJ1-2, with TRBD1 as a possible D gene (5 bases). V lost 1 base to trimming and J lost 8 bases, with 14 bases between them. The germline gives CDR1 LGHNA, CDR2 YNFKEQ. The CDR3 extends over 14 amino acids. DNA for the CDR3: TGTGCCAGCAGCCAAGCAGGGCAGGCGGAAGGCTACACCTTC. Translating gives CASSQAGQAEGYTF.

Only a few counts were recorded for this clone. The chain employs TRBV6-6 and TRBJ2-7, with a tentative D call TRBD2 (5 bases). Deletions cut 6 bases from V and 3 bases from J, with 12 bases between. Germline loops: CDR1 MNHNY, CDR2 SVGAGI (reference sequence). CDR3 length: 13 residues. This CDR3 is CASRPEGVYEQYF. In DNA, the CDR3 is TGTGCCAGCAGACCCGAGGGAGTCTACGAGCAGTACTTC.

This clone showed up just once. The CDR3 region has the DNA TGCGCCAGCAGCCGCGGAGGGACGGGTGAAAAACTGTTTTTT. It codes for CASSRGGTGEKLFF. The chain couples TRBV4-1 to TRBJ1-4; a possible D gene is TRBD1 (5 bases). Germline V lookup: CDR1 MGHRA, CDR2 YSYEKL. The CDR3 contains 14 residues. V shed 4 bases and J shed 7 bases, with 13 bases lying between them.

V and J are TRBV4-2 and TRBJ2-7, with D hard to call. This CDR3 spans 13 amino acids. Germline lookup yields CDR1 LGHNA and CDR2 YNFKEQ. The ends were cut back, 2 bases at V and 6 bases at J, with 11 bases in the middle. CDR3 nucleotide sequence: TGTGCCAGCAGCCAATCGCCAAGTAGCGAGCAGTACTTC. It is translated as CASSQSPSSEQYF.

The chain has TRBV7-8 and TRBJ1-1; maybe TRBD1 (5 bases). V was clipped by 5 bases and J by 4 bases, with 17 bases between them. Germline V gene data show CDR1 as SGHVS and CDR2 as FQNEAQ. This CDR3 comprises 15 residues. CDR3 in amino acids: CASSITQGFGTEAFF. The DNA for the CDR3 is TGTGCCAGCAGCATTACTCAGGGTTTCGGCACTGAAGCTTTCTTT.

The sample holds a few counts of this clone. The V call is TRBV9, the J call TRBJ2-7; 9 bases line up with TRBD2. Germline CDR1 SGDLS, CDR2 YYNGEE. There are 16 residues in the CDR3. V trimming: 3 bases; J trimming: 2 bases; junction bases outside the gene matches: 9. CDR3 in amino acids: CASSGSWGTSPYEQYF. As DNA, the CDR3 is TGTGCCAGCAGCGGGTCCTGGGGGACTAGCCCCTACGAGCAGTACTTC.

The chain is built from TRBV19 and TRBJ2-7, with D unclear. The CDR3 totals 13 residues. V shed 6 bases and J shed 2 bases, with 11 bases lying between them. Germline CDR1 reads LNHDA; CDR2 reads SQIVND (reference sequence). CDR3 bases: TGTGCCAGTAGGATGAGTTTGGCCTACGAGCAGTACTTC. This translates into CASRMSLAYEQYF.

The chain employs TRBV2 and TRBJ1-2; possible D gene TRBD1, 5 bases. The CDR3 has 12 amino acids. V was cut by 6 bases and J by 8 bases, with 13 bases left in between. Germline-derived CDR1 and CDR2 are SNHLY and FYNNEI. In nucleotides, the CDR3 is TGTGCCAGCAGAGACTCAGGGCAGGGCTACACCTTC. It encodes CASRDSGQGYTF.

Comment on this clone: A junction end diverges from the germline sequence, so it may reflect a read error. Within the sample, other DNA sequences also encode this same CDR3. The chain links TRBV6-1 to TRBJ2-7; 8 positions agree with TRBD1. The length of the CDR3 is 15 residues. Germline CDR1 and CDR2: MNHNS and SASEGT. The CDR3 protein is CASSEFGTGNYEQYF. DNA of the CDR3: TGCGCCAGCAGTGAATTTGGGACAGGCAACTACGAGCAGTACTTC.

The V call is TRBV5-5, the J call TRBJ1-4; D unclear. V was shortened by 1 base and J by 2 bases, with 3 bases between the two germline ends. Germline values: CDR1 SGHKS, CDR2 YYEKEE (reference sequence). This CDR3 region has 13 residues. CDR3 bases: TGTGCCAGCAGCTTGCTGACTAATGAAAAACTGTTTTTT. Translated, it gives CASSLLTNEKLFF.

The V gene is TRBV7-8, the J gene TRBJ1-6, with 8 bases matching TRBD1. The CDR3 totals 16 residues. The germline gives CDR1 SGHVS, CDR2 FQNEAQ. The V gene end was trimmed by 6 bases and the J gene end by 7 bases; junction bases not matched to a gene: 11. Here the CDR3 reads CASSFYGQGVNSPLHF. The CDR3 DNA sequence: TGTGCCAGCAGTTTTTATGGACAGGGAGTGAATTCACCCCTCCACTTT.

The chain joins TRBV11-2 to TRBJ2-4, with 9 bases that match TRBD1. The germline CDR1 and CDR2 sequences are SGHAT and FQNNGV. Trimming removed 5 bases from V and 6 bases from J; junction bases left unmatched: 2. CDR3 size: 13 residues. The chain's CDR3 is CASSKDRGNIQYF. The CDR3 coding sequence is TGTGCCAGCAGCAAGGACAGGGGAAACATTCAGTACTTC.

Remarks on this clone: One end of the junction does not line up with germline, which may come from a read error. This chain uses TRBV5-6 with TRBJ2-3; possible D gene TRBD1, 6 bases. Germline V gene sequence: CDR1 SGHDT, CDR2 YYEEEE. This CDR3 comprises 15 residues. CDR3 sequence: CASSQGQGQGDTRYF. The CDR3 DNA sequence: TGTGCCAGCAGCCAGGGCCAGGGGCAGGGAGATACGCGGTATTTT.

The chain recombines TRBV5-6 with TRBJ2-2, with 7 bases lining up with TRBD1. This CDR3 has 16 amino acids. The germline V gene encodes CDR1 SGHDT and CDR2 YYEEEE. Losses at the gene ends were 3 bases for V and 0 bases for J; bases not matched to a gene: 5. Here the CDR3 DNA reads TGTGCCAGCAGCTACCTTGACAGGGCGAACACCGGGGAGCTGTTTTTT. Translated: CASSYLDRANTGELFF.

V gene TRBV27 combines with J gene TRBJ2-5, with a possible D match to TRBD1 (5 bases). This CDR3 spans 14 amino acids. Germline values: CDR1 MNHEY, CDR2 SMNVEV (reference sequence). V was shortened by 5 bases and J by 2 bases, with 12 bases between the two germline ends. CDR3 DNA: TGTGCCAGCAGTCCACAGGCCAGTCAAGAGACCCAGTACTTC. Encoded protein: CASSPQASQETQYF.

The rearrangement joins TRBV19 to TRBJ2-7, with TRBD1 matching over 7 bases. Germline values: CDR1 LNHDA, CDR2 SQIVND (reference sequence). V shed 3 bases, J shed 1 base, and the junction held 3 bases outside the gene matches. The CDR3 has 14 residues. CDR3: CASSIQGQSYEQYF. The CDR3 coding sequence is TGTGCCAGTAGTATTCAGGGACAGTCCTACGAGCAGTACTTC. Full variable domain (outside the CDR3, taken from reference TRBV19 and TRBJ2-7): DGGITQSPKYLFRKEGQNVTLSCEQNLNHDAMYWYRQDPGQGLRLIYYSQIVNDFQKGDIAEGYSVSREKKESFPLTVTSAQKNPTAFYLCASSIQGQSYEQYFGPGTRLTVT.

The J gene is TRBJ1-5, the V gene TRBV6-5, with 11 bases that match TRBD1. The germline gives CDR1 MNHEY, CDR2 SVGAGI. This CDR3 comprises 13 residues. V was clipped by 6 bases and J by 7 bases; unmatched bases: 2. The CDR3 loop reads CASRGQGVQPQHF. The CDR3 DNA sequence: TGTGCCAGCAGGGGACAGGGGGTACAGCCCCAGCATTTT.